This TCR beta chain came from a study of cytomegalovirus exposure and HLA in healthy donors. Points from the study as a whole: Rarity held for most TCR sequences, but there were some public TCRs that occurred in many donors.

This CDR3 spans 14 amino acids. V shed 5 bases and J shed 5 bases, with 10 bases lying between them. Germline V gene data show CDR1 as MRHNA and CDR2 as SNTAGT. Worth noting for this clone: The antigen is undetermined.

The repertoire was sequenced with immunoSEQ multiplex PCR; TCRdb's copy has only in-frame clones and lacks some. Here the sample spans 50,000 to 65,000 clones, roughly 89% being singletons. This clonotype was sampled from a woman aged 18-29 years in good health and CMV-seropositive. The chain links TRBV6-4 to TRBJ1-6, with a tentative D call TRBD1 (6 bases). The sequenced material came from PBMCs. In nucleotides, the CDR3 is TGTGCCAGCAGTTCACAGGGAGATAATTCACCCCTCCACTTT. The encoded protein is CASSSQGDNSPLHF.